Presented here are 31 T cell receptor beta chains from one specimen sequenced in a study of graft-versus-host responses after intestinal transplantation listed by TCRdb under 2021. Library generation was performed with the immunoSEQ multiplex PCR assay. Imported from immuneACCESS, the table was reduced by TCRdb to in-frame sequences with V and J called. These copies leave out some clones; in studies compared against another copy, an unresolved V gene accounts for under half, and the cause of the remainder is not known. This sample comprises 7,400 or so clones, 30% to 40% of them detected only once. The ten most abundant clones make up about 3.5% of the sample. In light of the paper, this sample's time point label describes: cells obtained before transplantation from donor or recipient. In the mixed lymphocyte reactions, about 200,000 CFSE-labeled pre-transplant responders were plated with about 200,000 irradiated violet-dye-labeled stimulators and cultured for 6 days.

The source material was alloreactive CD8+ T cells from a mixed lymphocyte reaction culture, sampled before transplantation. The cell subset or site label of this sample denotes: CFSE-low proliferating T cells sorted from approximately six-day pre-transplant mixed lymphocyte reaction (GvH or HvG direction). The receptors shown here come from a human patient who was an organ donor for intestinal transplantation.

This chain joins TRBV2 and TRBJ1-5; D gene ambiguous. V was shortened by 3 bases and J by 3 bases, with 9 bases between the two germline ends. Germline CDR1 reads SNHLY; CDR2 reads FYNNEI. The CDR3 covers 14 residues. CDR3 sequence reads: CASSDSTLNQPQHF. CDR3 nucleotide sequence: TGTGCCAGCAGTGACTCGACACTCAATCAGCCCCAGCATTTT.

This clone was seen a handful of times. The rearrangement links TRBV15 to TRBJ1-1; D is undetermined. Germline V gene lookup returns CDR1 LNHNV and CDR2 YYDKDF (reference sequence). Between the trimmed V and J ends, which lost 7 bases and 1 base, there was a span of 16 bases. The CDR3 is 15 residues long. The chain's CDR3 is CATTNGRHTNTEAFF. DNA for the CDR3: TGTGCCACCACCAATGGCAGACACACGAACACTGAAGCTTTCTTT.

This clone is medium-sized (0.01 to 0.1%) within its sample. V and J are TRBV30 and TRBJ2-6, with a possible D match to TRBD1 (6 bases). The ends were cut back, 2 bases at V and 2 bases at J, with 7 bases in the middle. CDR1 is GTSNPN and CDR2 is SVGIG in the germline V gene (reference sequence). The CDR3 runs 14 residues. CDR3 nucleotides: TGTGCCTGGAGTTCAGGGGCTGGGGCCAACGTCCTGACTTTC. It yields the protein CAWSSGAGANVLTF.

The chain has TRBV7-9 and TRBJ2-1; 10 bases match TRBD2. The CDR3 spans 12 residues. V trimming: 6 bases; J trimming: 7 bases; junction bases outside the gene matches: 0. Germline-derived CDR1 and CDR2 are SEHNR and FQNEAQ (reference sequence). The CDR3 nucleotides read TGTGCCAGCAGGACTAGCGGGAATGAGCAGTTCTTC. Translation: CASRTSGNEQFF.

Here the CDR3 DNA reads TGCGCCAGCAGCCAAGGCCCCAAGACGTCGGGGGGGGGTTATACGCAGTATTTT. Translated: CASSQGPKTSGGGYTQYF. The chain uses TRBV4-1 and TRBJ2-3, with TRBD2 identical over 8 bases. Germline V CDR1 and CDR2: MGHRA, YSYEKL. The CDR3 spans 18 residues. J was trimmed by 7 bases and V by 1 base; bases with no gene match: 16.

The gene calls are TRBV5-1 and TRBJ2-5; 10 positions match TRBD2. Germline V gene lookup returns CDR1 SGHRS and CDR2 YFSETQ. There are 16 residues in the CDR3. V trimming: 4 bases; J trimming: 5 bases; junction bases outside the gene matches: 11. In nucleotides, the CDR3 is TGCGCCAGCAGCGGGCTAGCGGGAGCTCTTTGGGAGACCCAGTACTTC. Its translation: CASSGLAGALWETQYF. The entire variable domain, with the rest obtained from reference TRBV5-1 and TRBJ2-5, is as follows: KAGVTQTPRYLIKTRGQQVTLSCSPISGHRSVSWYQQTPGQGLQFLFEYFSETQRNKGNFPGRFSGRQFSNSRSEMNVSTLELGDSALYLCASSGLAGALWETQYFGPGTRLLVL.

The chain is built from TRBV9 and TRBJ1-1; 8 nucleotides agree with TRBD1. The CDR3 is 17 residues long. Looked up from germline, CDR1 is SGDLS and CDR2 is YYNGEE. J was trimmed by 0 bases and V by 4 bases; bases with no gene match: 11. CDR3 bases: TGTGCCAGCAGCTCCCCCCTCGGGACAGGCTTGAACACTGAAGCTTTCTTT. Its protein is CASSSPLGTGLNTEAFF.

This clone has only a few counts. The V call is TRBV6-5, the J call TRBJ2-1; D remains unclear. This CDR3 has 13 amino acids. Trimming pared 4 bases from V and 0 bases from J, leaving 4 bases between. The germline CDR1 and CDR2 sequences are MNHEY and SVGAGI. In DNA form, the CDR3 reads TGTGCCAGCAGTTCTAGCTCCTACAATGAGCAGTTCTTC. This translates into CASSSSSYNEQFF.

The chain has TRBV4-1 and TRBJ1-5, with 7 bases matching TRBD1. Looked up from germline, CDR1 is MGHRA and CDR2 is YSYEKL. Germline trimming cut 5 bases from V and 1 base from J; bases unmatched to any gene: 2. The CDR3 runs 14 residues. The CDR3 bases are TGCGCCAGCAGCTCGACAGGGAGCAATCAGCCCCAGCATTTT. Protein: CASSSTGSNQPQHF.

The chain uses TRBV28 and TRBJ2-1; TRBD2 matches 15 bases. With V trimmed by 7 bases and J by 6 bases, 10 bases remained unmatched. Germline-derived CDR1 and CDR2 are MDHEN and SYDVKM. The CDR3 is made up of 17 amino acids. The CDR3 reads CASNYPGGLAGGNEQFF. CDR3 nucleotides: TGTGCCAGCAATTACCCGGGGGGACTAGCGGGAGGCAATGAGCAGTTCTTC.

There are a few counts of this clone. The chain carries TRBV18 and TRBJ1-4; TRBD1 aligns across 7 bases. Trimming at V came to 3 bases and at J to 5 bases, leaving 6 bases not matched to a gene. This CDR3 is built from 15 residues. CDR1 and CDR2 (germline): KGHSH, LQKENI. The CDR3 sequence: CASSPDRDFNEKLFF. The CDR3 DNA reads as TGTGCCAGCTCACCCGACAGGGACTTCAATGAAAAACTGTTTTTT.

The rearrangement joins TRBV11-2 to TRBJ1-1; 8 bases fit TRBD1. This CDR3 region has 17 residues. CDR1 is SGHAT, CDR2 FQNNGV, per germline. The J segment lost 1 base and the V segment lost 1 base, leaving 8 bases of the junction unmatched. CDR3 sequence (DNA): TGTGCCAGCAGCTTAGTTTTGCAGGGGGCATCGAACACTGAAGCTTTCTTT. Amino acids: CASSLVLQGASNTEAFF.

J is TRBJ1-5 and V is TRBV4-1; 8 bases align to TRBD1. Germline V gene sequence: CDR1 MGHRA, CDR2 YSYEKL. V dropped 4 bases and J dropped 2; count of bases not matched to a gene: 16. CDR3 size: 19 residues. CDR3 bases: TGCGCCAGCAGCCCCAAGATATTCCCAGGGGGCCGGGGCAATCAGCCCCAGCATTTT. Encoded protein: CASSPKIFPGGRGNQPQHF.

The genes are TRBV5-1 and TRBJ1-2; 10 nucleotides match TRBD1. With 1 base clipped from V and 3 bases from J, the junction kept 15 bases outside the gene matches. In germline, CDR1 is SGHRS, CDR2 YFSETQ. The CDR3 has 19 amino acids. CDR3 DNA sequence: TGCGCCAGCAGCTTGCCGTCAGACAGGGGGCGCCCCAGTTACTATGGCTACACCTTC. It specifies CASSLPSDRGRPSYYGYTF.

CDR3 nucleotide sequence: TGTGCCAGCAGCTTGACAGGGGCGAACTATGGCTACACCTTC. Protein: CASSLTGANYGYTF. The gene calls are TRBV7-3 and TRBJ1-2, with 8 bases that match TRBD1. The ends lost 3 bases at V and 2 bases at J; junction bases unmatched: 2. This CDR3 region has 14 residues. Germline V gene lookup returns CDR1 SGHTA and CDR2 FQGTGA.

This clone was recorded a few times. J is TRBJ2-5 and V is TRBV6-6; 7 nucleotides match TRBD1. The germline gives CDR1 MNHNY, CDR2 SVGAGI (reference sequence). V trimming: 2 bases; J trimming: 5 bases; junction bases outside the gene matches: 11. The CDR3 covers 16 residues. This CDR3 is CASSYVKSQQGETQYF. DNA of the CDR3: TGTGCCAGCAGTTACGTAAAATCGCAACAGGGGGAGACCCAGTACTTC.

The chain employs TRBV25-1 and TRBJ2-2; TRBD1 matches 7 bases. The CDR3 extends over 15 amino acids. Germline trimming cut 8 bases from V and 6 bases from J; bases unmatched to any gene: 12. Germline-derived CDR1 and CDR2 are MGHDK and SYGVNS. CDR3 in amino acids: CASQYQGVSAGELFF. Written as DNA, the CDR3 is TGTGCCAGCCAGTACCAGGGGGTGTCAGCCGGGGAGCTGTTTTTT.

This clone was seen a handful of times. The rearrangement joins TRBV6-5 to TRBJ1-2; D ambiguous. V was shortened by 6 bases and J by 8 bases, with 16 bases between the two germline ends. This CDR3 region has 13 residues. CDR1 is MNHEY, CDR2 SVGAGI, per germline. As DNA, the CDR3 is TGTGCCAGCAGCCCCCCGGTCGGGGAGGGCTACACCTTC. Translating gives CASSPPVGEGYTF.

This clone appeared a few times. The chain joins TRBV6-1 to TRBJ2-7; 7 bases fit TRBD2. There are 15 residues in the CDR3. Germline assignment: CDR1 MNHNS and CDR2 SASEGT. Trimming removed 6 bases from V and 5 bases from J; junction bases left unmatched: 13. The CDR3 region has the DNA TGTGCCAGCAGCCCCCTGGGGGGGGGTGTCGACGAGCAGTACTTC. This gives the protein CASSPLGGGVDEQYF.

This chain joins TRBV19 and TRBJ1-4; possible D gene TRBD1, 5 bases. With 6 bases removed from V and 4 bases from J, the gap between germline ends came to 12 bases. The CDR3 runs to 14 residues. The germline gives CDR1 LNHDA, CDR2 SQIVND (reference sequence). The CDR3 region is CASRDFDSNEKLFF. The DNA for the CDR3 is TGTGCCAGTAGGGATTTTGACAGTAATGAAAAACTGTTTTTT.

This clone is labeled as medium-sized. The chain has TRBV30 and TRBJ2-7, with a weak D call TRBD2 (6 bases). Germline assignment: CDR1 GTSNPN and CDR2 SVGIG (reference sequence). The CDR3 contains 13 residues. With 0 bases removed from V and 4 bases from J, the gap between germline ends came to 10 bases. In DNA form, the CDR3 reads TGTGCCTGGAGTGTCGGTGCGGGGTACGAGCAGTACTTC. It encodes CAWSVGAGYEQYF.

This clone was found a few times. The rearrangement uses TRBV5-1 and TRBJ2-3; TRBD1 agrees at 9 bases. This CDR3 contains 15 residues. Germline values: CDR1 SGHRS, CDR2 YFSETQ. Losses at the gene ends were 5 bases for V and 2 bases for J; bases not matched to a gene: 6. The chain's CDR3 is CASSIRDRVTDTQYF. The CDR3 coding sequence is TGCGCCAGCAGTATCCGGGACAGGGTCACAGATACGCAGTATTTT.

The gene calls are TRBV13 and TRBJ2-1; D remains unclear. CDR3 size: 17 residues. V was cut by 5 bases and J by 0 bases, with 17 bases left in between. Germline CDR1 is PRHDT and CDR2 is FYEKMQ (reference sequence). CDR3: CASSRGMPRSSYNEQFF. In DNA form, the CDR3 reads TGTGCCAGCAGCCGAGGAATGCCACGGAGCTCCTACAATGAGCAGTTCTTC.

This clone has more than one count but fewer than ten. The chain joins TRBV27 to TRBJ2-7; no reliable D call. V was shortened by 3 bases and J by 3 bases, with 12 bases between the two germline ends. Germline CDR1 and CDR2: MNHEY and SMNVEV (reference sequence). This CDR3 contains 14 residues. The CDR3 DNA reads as TGTGCCAGCAGTTTTACTCGCGGAGACTACGAGCAGTACTTC. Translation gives CASSFTRGDYEQYF.

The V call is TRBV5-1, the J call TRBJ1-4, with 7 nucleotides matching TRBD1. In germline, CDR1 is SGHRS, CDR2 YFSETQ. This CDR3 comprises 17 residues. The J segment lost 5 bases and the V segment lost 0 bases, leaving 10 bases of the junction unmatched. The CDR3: CASSLEQGITLNEKLFF. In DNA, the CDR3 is TGCGCCAGCAGCTTGGAACAGGGGATAACTCTGAATGAAAAACTGTTTTTT.

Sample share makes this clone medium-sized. The CDR3, as DNA: TGTGCCAGCAGCGACCGGGGGGCAACAGATACGCAGTATTTT. Its translation: CASSDRGATDTQYF. The gene calls are TRBV11-3 and TRBJ2-3, with D tentatively TRBD2 (7 bases). Germline values: CDR1 SGHNT, CDR2 YENEEA. This CDR3 spans 14 amino acids. The V and J ends lost 5 bases and 3 bases respectively, with 12 bases between them.

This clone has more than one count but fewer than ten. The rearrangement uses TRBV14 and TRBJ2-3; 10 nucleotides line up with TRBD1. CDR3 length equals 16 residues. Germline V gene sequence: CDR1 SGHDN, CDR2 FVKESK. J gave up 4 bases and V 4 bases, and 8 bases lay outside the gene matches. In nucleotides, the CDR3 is TGTGCCAGCAGCCCGTCCCCTGGACAGGGGGCAGATACGCAGTATTTT. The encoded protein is CASSPSPGQGADTQYF. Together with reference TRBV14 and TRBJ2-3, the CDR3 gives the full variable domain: EAGVTQFPSHSVIEKGQTVTLRCDPISGHDNLYWYRRVMGKEIKFLLHFVKESKQDESGMPNNRFLAERTGGTYSTLKVQPAELEDSGVYFCASSPSPGQGADTQYFGPGTRLTVL.

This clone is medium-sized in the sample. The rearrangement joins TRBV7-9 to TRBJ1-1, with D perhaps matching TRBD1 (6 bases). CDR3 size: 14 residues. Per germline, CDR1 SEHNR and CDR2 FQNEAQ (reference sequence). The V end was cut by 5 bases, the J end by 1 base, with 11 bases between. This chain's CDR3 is CASSPPTGNTEAFF. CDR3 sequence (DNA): TGTGCCAGCAGCCCCCCGACAGGGAACACTGAAGCTTTCTTT.

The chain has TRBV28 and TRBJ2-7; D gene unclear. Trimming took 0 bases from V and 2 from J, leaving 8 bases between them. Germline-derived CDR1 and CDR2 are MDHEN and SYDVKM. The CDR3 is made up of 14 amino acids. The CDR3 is CASSLWVGAYEQYF. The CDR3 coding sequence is TGTGCCAGCAGTTTATGGGTGGGCGCCTACGAGCAGTACTTC.

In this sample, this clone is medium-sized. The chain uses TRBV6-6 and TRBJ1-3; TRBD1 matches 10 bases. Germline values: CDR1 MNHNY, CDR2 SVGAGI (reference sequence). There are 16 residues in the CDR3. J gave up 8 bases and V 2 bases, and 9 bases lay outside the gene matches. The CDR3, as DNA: TGTGCCAGCAGTTACCCAGACCGGGACAGGGGTTACACCATATATTTT. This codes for CASSYPDRDRGYTIYF.

The CDR3: CASRYETTSYNEQFF. Written as DNA, the CDR3 is TGTGCCAGCAGGTACGAGACAACATCCTACAATGAGCAGTTCTTC. The chain uses TRBV6-5 and TRBJ2-1; the D is unclear. The CDR3 totals 15 residues. V gave up 6 bases and J gave up 1 base, with 13 bases separating them. Germline loops: CDR1 MNHEY, CDR2 SVGAGI.